The clone carrying this T cell receptor beta chain has more than one count but fewer than ten. Its antigen is as yet unknown. The V gene lost 4 bases and the J gene lost 0 bases, with 10 bases spanning the gap. The CDR3 is 15 residues long. Germline CDR1 and CDR2: MNHNS and SASEGT. Unique molecular identifiers were incorporated during preparation of the TCRbeta library. TCRdb called the PCR reads again in MiXCR, with one record for every CDR3 protein. The table lists 200,000 to 250,000 distinct CDR3 sequences, roughly 25% of them singletons. The data are from a study of T-cell reconstitution after alpha-beta-depleted transplantation in children. The study, taken as a whole, reports: Reported findings indicate that, about two months after transplant, alpha-beta T cells came from several hundred expanded clones, which were derived from non-depleted graft cells.

This sequence was found in a female patient under 10 years old who had a stem cell transplant for congenital amegakaryocytic thrombocytopenia, so the T cells may come from the graft donor. The rearrangement uses TRBV6-1 and TRBJ2-4, with a tentative D call TRBD1 (6 bases). Sequenced material: PBMCs, mostly from graft donor cells, taken 360 days after TCRalphabeta/CD19-depleted stem cell transplant. The chain's CDR3 is CASSGPGEAKNIQYF. CDR3 DNA: TGTGCCAGCAGTGGCCCAGGGGAAGCCAAAAACATTCAGTACTTC.